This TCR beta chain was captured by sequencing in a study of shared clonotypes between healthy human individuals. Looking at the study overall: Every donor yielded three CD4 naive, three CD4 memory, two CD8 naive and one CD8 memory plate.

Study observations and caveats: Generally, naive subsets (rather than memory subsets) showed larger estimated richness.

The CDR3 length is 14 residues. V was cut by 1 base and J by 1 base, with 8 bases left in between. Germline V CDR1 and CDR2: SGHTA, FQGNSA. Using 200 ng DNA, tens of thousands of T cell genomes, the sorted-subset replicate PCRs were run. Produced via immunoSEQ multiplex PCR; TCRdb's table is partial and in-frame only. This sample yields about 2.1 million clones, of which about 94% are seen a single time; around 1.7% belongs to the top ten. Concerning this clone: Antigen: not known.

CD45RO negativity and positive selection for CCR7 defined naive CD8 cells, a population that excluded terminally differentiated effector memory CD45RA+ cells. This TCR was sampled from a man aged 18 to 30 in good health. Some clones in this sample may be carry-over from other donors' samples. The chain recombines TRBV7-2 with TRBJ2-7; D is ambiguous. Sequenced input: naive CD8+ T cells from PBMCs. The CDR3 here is CASSLDLGSYEQYF. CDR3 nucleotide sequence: TGTGCCAGCAGCTTAGATCTAGGTTCCTACGAGCAGTACTTC.